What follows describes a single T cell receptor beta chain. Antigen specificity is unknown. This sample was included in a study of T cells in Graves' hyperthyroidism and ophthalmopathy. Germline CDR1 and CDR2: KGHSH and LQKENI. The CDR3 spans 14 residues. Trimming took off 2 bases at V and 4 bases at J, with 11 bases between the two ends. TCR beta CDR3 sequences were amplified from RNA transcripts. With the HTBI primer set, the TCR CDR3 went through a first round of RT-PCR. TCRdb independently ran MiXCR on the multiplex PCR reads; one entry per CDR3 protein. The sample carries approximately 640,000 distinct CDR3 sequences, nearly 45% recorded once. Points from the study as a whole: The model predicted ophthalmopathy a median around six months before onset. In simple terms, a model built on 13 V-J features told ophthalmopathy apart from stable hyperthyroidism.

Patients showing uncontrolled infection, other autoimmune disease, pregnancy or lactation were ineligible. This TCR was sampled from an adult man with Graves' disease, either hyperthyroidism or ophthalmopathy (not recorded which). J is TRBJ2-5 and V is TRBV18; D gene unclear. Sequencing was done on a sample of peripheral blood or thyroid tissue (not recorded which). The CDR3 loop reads CASSPSVVGETQYF. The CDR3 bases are TGTGCCAGCTCACCATCCGTAGTTGGAGAGACCCAGTACTTC.